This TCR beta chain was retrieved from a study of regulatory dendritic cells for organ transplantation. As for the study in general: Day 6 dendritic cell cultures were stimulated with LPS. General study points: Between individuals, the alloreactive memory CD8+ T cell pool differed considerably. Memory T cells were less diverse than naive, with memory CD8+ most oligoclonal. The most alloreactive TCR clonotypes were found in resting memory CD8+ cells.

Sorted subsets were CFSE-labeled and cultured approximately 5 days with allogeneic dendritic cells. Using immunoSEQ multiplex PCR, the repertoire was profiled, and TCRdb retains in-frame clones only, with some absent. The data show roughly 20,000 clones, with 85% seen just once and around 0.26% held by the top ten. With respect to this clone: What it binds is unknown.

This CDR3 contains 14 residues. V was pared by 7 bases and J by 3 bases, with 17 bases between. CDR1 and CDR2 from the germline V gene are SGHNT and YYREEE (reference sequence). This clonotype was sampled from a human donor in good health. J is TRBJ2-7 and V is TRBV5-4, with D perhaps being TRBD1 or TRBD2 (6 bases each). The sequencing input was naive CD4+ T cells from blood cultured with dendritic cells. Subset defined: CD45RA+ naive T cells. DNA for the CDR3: TGTGCCAGCGGCACGGGGGCACAAGTCTACGAGCAGTACTTC. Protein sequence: CASGTGAQVYEQYF.